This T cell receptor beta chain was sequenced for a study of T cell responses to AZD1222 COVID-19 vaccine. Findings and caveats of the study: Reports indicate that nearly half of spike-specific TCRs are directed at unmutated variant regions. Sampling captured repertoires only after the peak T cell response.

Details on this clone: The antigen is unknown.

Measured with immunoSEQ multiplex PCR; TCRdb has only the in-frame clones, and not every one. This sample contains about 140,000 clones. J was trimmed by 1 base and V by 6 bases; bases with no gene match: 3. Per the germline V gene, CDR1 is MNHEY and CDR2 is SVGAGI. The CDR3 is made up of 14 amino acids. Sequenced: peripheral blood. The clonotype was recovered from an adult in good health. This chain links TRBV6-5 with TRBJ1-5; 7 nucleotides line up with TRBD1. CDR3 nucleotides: TGTGCCAGCAGAAAGGGACAGAGCAATCAGCCCCAGCATTTT. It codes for CASRKGQSNQPQHF.